The present T cell receptor (beta chain) was sequenced within a study of T-cell reconstitution after alpha-beta-depleted transplantation in children. Preparing the TCRbeta library involved the use of unique molecular identifiers. A single record per CDR3 protein comes from TCRdb applying MiXCR to the PCR reads. The sample carries fewer than 350,000 distinct CDR3 sequences, over 7.5% recorded once. General study points: Certain patients had high TCRbeta diversity at day 60, and it came from recipient T cells and thymic progenitors that survived. Reportedly, alpha-beta T cells present about two months post-transplant originated from several hundred expanded clones of graft origin. The main origin of T-cell counts and diversity one year after transplant was newly produced T cells.

In its sample, this clonotype was seen many times. The antigen is not known. This receptor was taken from a female patient younger than 10 who had a stem cell transplant for Fanconi anemia, so the T cells may come from the graft donor. Sequenced material: peripheral blood, taken 360 days after TCRalphabeta/CD19-depleted stem cell transplant.

In nucleotides, the CDR3 is TGCAGTGCTAGAGATCGGCCCAGGGGGCGCGTAAATACGCAGTATTTT. It translates to CSARDRPRGRVNTQYF. The chain carries TRBV20-1 and TRBJ2-3; the match to TRBD1 covers 8 bases. CDR3 length: 16 residues. Germline V gene data show CDR1 as DFQATT and CDR2 as SNEGSKA (reference sequence). V gave up 0 bases and J gave up 7 bases; unmatched junction bases: 12.